The present entry profiles one T cell receptor beta chain with its context. What it binds is not known. The method was immunoSEQ multiplex PCR; TCRdb's version includes in-frame clones alone and lacks a portion of them. The profile shows more than 95,000 clones, more than 85% of them singletons. The sample originates from a study of graft-versus-host responses after intestinal transplantation. V lost 7 bases and J 1 base, leaving 15 bases between the germline ends. Germline assignment: CDR1 MNHNY and CDR2 SVGAGI (reference sequence). The CDR3 has 15 amino acids. The gene calls are TRBV6-6 and TRBJ2-3; D ambiguous. The source is a human donor who received an intestinal transplant. Specimen: unstimulated CD8+ T cells sorted from spleen or lymph node cells, collected before intestinal transplant. CDR3 in amino acids: CASNDVSGGTDTQYF. CDR3 sequence (DNA): TGTGCCAGCAATGACGTGAGTGGCGGCACAGATACGCAGTATTTT.